This T cell receptor (beta chain) originates from a study of cytomegalovirus exposure and HLA in healthy donors. Turning to this clone: Its antigen is undetermined. Other DNA variants within this sample encode the same CDR3.

Study-level findings and limits: With high specificity and sensitivity, the classifier reportedly diagnosed cytomegalovirus status. The TCR clusters that emerged in the first cohort tended, a later analysis found, to co-occur in the approximately 120 validation repertoires.

Trimming stripped 2 bases from V and 4 bases from J, with 12 bases between. This CDR3 comprises 15 residues. The germline V gene encodes CDR1 MDHEN and CDR2 SYDVKM. The table came from immunoSEQ multiplex PCR; TCRdb's copy has only in-frame clones and leaves some out. The sample lists 130,000 or so clones; 85% to 90% were seen once. This receptor was identified in a man aged 25 to 40 in good health and CMV-seronegative. The J gene is TRBJ1-5, the V gene TRBV28, with D possibly TRBD1 on 5 matching bases. Sequencing was carried out using PBMCs. CDR3 amino acids: CASSLQGLGNQPQHF. DNA for the CDR3: TGTGCCAGCAGTTTACAGGGCCTTGGAAATCAGCCCCAGCATTTT. Filled out from reference TRBV28 and TRBJ1-5, the complete variable domain reads DVKVTQSSRYLVKRTGEKVFLECVQDMDHENMFWYRQDPGLGLRLIYFSYDVKMKEKGDIPEGYSVSREKKERFSLILESASTNQTSMYLCASSLQGLGNQPQHFGDGTRLSIL.